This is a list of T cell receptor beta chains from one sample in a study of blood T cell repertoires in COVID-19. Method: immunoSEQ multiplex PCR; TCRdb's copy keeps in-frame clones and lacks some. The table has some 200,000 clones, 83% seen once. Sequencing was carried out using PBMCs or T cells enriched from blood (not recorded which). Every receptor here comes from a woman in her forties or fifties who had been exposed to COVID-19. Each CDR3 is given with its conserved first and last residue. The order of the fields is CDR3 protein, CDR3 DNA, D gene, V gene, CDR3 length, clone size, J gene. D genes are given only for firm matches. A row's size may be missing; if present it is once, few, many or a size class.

CATQRDRGSEAFF,TGTGCCACTCAACGGGACAGGGGCTCTGAAGCTTTCTTT,TRBD1,TRBV28,13,-,TRBJ1-1
CASSQVGGSYNEQFF,TGTGCCAGCAGCCAAGTGGGGGGATCCTACAATGAGCAGTTCTTC,-,TRBV3-1/TRBV3-2,15,-,TRBJ2-1
CASSPLGGAKNIQYF,TGTGCCAGCAGTCCCCTCGGGGGGGCCAAAAACATTCAGTACTTC,TRBD2,TRBV27,15,-,TRBJ2-4
CASSYGLDNEKLFF,TGCGCCAGCAGCTACGGACTAGATAATGAAAAACTGTTTTTT,-,TRBV5-1,14,-,TRBJ1-4
CASSFMQGVNTEAFF,TGTGCCAGCAGCTTTATGCAGGGGGTGAACACTGAAGCTTTCTTT,TRBD1,TRBV5-4,15,-,TRBJ1-1
CASSSGRAFF,TGTGCCAGCAGTTCAGGGAGGGCTTTCTTT,-,TRBV12-3/TRBV12-4,10,-,TRBJ1-1
CASSPRVGGTGELFF,TGTGCCAGCAGCCCTCGCGTGGGAGGGACCGGGGAGCTGTTTTTT,TRBD2,TRBV7-2,15,-,TRBJ2-2
CASSSRATNSPLHF,TGTGCCAGCAGTTCCAGAGCGACCAATTCACCCCTCCACTTT,-,TRBV28,14,-,TRBJ1-6
CASSIDREGPSEAFF,TGTGCCAGTAGTATCGACCGGGAAGGGCCCTCTGAAGCTTTCTTT,-,TRBV19,15,-,TRBJ1-1
CAWSDWYTEAFF,TGTGCCTGGAGTGACTGGTACACTGAAGCTTTCTTT,-,TRBV30,12,-,TRBJ1-1
CAISPLEDLYGYTF,TGTGCCATCAGTCCCCTGGAGGATCTCTATGGCTACACCTTC,-,TRBV10-3,14,-,TRBJ1-2
CAWSRQVLEKLFF,TGTGCCTGGAGTAGGCAGGTGCTCGAAAAACTGTTTTTT,-,TRBV30,13,-,TRBJ1-4
CASSLDELPNTIYF,TGCGCCAGCAGCTTGGATGAGCTCCCAAACACCATATATTTT,-,TRBV5-1,14,-,TRBJ1-3
CSASPTVEAFF,TGCAGTGCTAGCCCGACAGTTGAAGCTTTCTTT,-,TRBV20-1,11,-,TRBJ1-1
CSVATSGNEQFF,TGCAGCGTTGCGACTAGCGGGAATGAGCAGTTCTTC,TRBD2,TRBV29-1,12,-,TRBJ2-1
CASSEQNPGGNEKLFF,TGTGCCAGCAGTGAACAGAACCCAGGGGGGAATGAAAAACTGTTTTTT,TRBD1,TRBV2,16,-,TRBJ1-4
CASRLTGDSPLHF,TGTGCCAGCAGACTGACAGGGGATTCACCCCTCCACTTT,TRBD1,TRBV27,13,-,TRBJ1-6
CASSEIGLARAFF,TGTGCCAGCAGCGAAATCGGACTAGCGAGAGCTTTCTTT,-,TRBV12-3/TRBV12-4,13,once,TRBJ1-1
CASSPLRGELFF,TGTGCCAGCAGCCCGTTGAGGGGGGAGCTGTTTTTT,-,TRBV5-5,12,few,TRBJ2-2
CASSDRRSGTEAFF,TGTGCCAGCAGCGACAGGCGATCGGGCACTGAAGCTTTCTTT,-,TRBV2,14,-,TRBJ1-1
CASTLRGSSYNSPLHF,TGTGCCAGCACGCTCCGCGGGAGCTCCTATAATTCACCCCTCCACTTT,-,TRBV2,16,-,TRBJ1-6
CASTLRDRKSNQPQHF,TGCGCCAGCACCCTCCGGGACAGGAAGAGCAATCAGCCCCAGCATTTT,TRBD1,TRBV10-1,16,few,TRBJ1-5
CASSTGTTAYEQYF,TGTGCCAGCAGCACCGGGACTACTGCCTACGAGCAGTACTTC,TRBD2,TRBV7-8,14,-,TRBJ2-7
CASSMGQGIPGELFF,TGTGCCAGCAGTATGGGACAGGGGATCCCCGGGGAGCTGTTTTTT,TRBD1,TRBV28,15,-,TRBJ2-2
CASCSGPCPYNEQFF,TGTGCCAGCTGCTCAGGGCCTTGCCCCTACAATGAGCAGTTCTTC,-,TRBV7-3,15,-,TRBJ2-1
CASSPTGHSGNTIYF,TGTGCCAGCTCGCCGACAGGGCACTCTGGAAACACCATATATTTT,TRBD1,TRBV18,15,few,TRBJ1-3
CASSLGDRGPDEQFF,TGCGCCAGCAGCTTGGGGGACAGGGGGCCGGATGAGCAGTTCTTC,TRBD1,TRBV5-1,15,-,TRBJ2-1
CASSYSQGSENGYTF,TGTGCCAGCAGTTACTCACAGGGCTCGGAGAATGGCTACACCTTC,-,TRBV6-5,15,-,TRBJ1-2
CASSYSTGREQYF,TGTGCCAGCAGTTACTCGACAGGGCGAGAGCAGTACTTC,TRBD1,TRBV6-5,13,-,TRBJ2-7
CASSPRDTSGANVLTF,TGTGCCAGCAGCCCACGGGACACCTCTGGGGCCAACGTCCTGACTTTC,-,TRBV7-8,16,-,TRBJ2-6
CASSPGLSNQPQHF,TGTGCCAGCAGTCCAGGGCTTAGCAATCAGCCCCAGCATTTT,-,TRBV7-2,14,-,TRBJ1-5
CASGGLPLRETQYF,TGTGCCAGCGGGGGACTACCTCTTCGGGAGACCCAGTACTTC,TRBD2,TRBV6-5,14,-,TRBJ2-5
CASSLQGGTEAFF,TGCGCCAGCAGTTTACAGGGGGGGACTGAAGCTTTCTTT,TRBD1,TRBV5-1,13,-,TRBJ1-1
CASSIDANREAFF,TGTGCCAGTAGTATAGACGCCAACAGGGAAGCTTTCTTT,-,TRBV19,13,-,TRBJ1-1
CASSLGGLKDQPQHF,TGTGCCAGCAGCTTAGGGGGGCTGAAGGATCAGCCCCAGCATTTT,-,TRBV7-2,15,-,TRBJ1-5
CASSPTGTVKETQYF,TGTGCCAGCAGTCCCACCGGGACAGTGAAAGAGACCCAGTACTTC,TRBD1,TRBV28,15,-,TRBJ2-5
CASSQWGGRGYTF,TGTGCCAGCAGCCAATGGGGAGGACGGGGCTACACCTTC,-,TRBV16,13,-,TRBJ1-2
CASKGIRDKNTEAFF,TGTGCCAGCAAGGGGATCAGGGACAAGAACACTGAAGCTTTCTTT,-,TRBV6-5,15,-,TRBJ1-1
CAISESGRDTEAFF,TGTGCCATCAGTGAATCAGGGAGGGACACTGAAGCTTTCTTT,-,TRBV10-3,14,-,TRBJ1-1
CSVGTGKPEAFF,TGCAGCGTTGGGACAGGCAAACCTGAAGCTTTCTTT,TRBD1,TRBV29-1,12,-,TRBJ1-1
CASTPTSGARADTQYF,TGTGCCAGCACCCCGACTAGCGGGGCGCGAGCGGATACGCAGTATTTT,TRBD2,TRBV28,16,-,TRBJ2-3
CASSRLGGSYGYTF,TGCGCCAGCAGCCGCCTAGGGGGATCCTATGGCTACACCTTC,-,TRBV5-1,14,once,TRBJ1-2
CASSFGTASNEKLFF,TGTGCCAGCAGTTTCGGGACAGCTTCTAATGAAAAACTGTTTTTT,TRBD1,TRBV28,15,-,TRBJ1-4
CASRQVDTQYF,TGTGCCAGCCGACAGGTAGATACGCAGTATTTT,-,TRBV28,11,-,TRBJ2-3
CASSAGQGAFF,TGTGCCAGCAGCGCGGGACAGGGGGCTTTCTTT,TRBD1,TRBV11-2,11,-,TRBJ1-1
CASSLADNYGYTF,TGTGCCAGCAGTTTGGCAGATAACTATGGCTACACCTTC,-,TRBV28,13,once,TRBJ1-2
CASSRNPGSYNSPLHF,TGTGCCAGTAGTAGGAATCCGGGATCGTATAATTCACCCCTCCACTTT,-,TRBV19,16,-,TRBJ1-6
CAREGERTEAFF,TGTGCCAGGGAAGGTGAGCGCACTGAAGCTTTCTTT,-,TRBV27,12,-,TRBJ1-1
CASSPSDTGELFF,TGTGCCAGCAGTCCGTCGGACACCGGGGAGCTGTTTTTT,-,TRBV12-3/TRBV12-4,13,-,TRBJ2-2
CASSLGLAGDEQFF,TGTGCCAGCAGTTTGGGACTAGCTGGGGATGAGCAGTTCTTC,TRBD2,TRBV6-5,14,-,TRBJ2-1
CASSGTGGAGQPQHF,TGTGCCAGCAGTGGGACAGGGGGCGCGGGTCAGCCCCAGCATTTT,TRBD1,TRBV2,15,-,TRBJ1-5
CASSETGGNSPLHF,TGTGCCAGCAGCGAGACAGGTGGCAATTCACCCCTCCACTTT,-,TRBV9,14,-,TRBJ1-6
CASSLGDRVNSPLHF,TGTGCCAGCAGTTTAGGGGACAGGGTGAATTCACCCCTCCACTTT,TRBD1,TRBV28,15,once,TRBJ1-6
CASGPSATGELFF,TGTGCCAGCGGGCCCTCAGCAACCGGGGAGCTGTTTTTT,-,TRBV6-4,13,-,TRBJ2-2